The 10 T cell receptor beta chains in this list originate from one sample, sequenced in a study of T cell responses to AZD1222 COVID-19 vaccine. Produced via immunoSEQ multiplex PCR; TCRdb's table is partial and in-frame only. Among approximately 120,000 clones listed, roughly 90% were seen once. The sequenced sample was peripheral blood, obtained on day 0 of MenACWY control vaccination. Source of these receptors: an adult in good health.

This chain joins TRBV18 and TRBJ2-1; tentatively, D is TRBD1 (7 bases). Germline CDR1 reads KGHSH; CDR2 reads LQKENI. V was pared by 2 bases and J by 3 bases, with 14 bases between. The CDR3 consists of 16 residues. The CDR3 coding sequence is TGTGCCAGCTCACCATCGGGGGACAGAGTCTACAATGAGCAGTTCTTC. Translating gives CASSPSGDRVYNEQFF.

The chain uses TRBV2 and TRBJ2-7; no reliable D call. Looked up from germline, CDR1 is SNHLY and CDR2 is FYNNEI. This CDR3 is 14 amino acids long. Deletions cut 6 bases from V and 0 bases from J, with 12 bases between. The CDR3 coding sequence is TGTGCCAGCAGATGGATACAGAGCTCCTACGAGCAGTACTTC. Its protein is CASRWIQSSYEQYF.

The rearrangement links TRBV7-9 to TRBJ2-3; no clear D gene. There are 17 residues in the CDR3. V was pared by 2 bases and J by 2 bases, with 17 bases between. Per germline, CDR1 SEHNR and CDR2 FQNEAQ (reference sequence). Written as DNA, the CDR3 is TGTGCCAGCAGCTTAACCGAAACAGTTCTCAACACAGATACGCAGTATTTT. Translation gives CASSLTETVLNTDTQYF.

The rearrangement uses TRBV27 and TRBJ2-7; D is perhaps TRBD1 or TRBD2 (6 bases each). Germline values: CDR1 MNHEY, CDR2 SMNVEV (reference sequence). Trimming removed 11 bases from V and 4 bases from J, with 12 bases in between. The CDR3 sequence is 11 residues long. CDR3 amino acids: CAVRGLYEQYF. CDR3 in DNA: TGTGCCGTCCGGGGGCTTTACGAGCAGTACTTC.

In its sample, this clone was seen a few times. The CDR3 spells CATSRDRQAAAGYTF. For the CDR3, the DNA is TGTGCCACCAGCAGAGATCGCCAGGCGGCCGCCGGCTACACCTTC. This rearrangement joins TRBV15 to TRBJ1-2; D is uncertain. Trimming removed 0 bases at V and 8 bases at J, with 16 bases between. Germline CDR1 LNHNV, CDR2 YYDKDF (reference sequence). The CDR3 is 15 residues long.

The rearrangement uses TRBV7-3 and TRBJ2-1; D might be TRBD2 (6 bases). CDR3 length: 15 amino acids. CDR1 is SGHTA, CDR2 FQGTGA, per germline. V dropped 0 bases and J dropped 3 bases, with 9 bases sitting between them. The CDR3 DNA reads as TGTGCCAGCAGCTTAACCCCCGGGAGCTACAATGAGCAGTTCTTC. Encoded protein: CASSLTPGSYNEQFF.

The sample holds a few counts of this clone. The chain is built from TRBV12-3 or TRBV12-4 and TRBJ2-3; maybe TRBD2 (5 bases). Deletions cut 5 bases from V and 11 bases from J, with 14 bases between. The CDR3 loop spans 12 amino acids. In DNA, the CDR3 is TGTGCCAGCAGTAGAGTCCCAGAGGGGCAGTATTTT. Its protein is CASSRVPEGQYF.

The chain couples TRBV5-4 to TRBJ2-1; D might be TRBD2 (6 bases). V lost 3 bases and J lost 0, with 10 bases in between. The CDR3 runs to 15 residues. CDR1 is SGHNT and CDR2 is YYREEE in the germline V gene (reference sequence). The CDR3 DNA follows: TGTGCCAGCAGCTCCCGGGAGAGCTCCTACAATGAGCAGTTCTTC. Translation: CASSSRESSYNEQFF.

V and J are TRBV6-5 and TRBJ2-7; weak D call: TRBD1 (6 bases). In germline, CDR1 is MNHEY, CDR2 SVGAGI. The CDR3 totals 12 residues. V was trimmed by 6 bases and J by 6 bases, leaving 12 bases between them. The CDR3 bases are TGTGCCAGCAGCTTTTTGACAGGCGAGCAGTACTTC. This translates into CASSFLTGEQYF.

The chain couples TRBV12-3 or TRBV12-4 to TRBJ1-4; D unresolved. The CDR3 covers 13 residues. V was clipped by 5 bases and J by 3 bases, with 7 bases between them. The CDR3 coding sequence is TGTGCCAGCAGTCCCGCTTCTAATGAAAAACTGTTTTTT. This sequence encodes CASSPASNEKLFF.